A single sample gave rise to the 30 T cell receptor beta chains below, sequenced in a study of T cells after yellow fever vaccination. TCRdb re-analysed the 5' RACE reads in MiXCR, keeping a single row per CDR3 protein. Of nearly 550,000 distinct CDR3 sequences listed, 19% are singletons. Source: PBMCs, taken 15 days after the yellow fever booster vaccination. All receptors derive from a man under 40 who received the YFV17D yellow fever vaccine.

This chain joins TRBV7-3 and TRBJ2-1; 9 bases align to TRBD2. CDR1 and CDR2 from the germline V gene are SGHTA and FQGTGA. Unmatched junction bases numbered 6, after V lost 8 bases and J lost 4 bases. This CDR3 contains 14 residues. CDR3 loop: CASGLAGTYNEQFF. The CDR3 DNA sequence: TGTGCCAGCGGGCTAGCGGGAACTTACAATGAGCAGTTCTTC.

This clonotype appeared a few times. The rearrangement links TRBV18 to TRBJ1-2; TRBD1 is a possible D gene (5 bases). The CDR3 contains 16 residues. In germline, CDR1 is KGHSH, CDR2 LQKENI. V was shortened by 2 bases and J by 8 bases, with 21 bases between the two germline ends. Written as DNA, the CDR3 is TGTGCCAGCTCACCAACGGCAGACAGTACACCGGAAGGCTACACCTTC. Encoded protein: CASSPTADSTPEGYTF.

The V call is TRBV20-1, the J call TRBJ2-7; 8 positions agree with TRBD1. After removal of 1 base from V and 5 bases from J, the junction contained 13 bases not matched to a gene. Per the germline V gene, CDR1 is DFQATT and CDR2 is SNEGSKA (reference sequence). The length of the CDR3 is 16 residues. CDR3 sequence: CSARGQGLITGDEQYF. The CDR3 DNA follows: TGCAGTGCTAGAGGACAGGGGTTAATCACCGGGGACGAGCAGTACTTC.

This clonotype was picked up a small number of times. This chain links TRBV7-6 with TRBJ2-3; 13 nucleotides line up with TRBD2. The CDR3 consists of 20 residues. V was clipped by 4 bases and J by 4 bases; unmatched bases: 17. Germline CDR1 reads SGHVS; CDR2 reads FNYEAQ. The CDR3 loop is CASSSPGGPTSGRAADTQYF. The CDR3 coding sequence is TGTGCCAGCAGCTCCCCAGGGGGCCCTACTAGCGGGAGGGCTGCAGATACGCAGTATTTT.

V and J are TRBV2 and TRBJ1-1, with 8 positions matching TRBD1. The CDR3 totals 15 residues. Trimming cost V 5 bases and J 3 bases; bases outside gene matches: 8. The germline V gene encodes CDR1 SNHLY and CDR2 FYNNEI. The CDR3 spells CASSLPLGQDTEAFF. CDR3 coding DNA: TGTGCCAGCAGTCTCCCCTTGGGACAGGACACTGAAGCTTTCTTT.

V usage is TRBV10-2 and J usage is TRBJ2-1; 10 bases are a match to TRBD2. The V gene end was trimmed by 5 bases and the J gene end by 9 bases; junction bases not matched to a gene: 7. The CDR3 has 14 residues. CDR1 is WSHSY, CDR2 SAAADI, per germline. The CDR3 DNA follows: TGCGCCAGCAGTATTACTAGCGGGATCACTGAGCAGTTCTTC. Its protein product is CASSITSGITEQFF.

The sample holds a few counts of this clonotype. The chain is built from TRBV11-1 and TRBJ2-7, with a possible D match to TRBD1 (6 bases). V shed 5 bases and J shed 6 bases, with 20 bases lying between them. Germline CDR1 SGHAT, CDR2 FQDESV (reference sequence). The CDR3 is 15 amino acids. The DNA of the CDR3 is TGTGCCAGCAGCCGACTCAGGGGCATCCCCTTCGAGCAGTACTTC. Encoded protein: CASSRLRGIPFEQYF. Filled out from reference TRBV11-1 and TRBJ2-7, the complete variable domain reads EAEVAQSPRYKITEKSQAVAFWCDPISGHATLYWYRQILGQGPELLVQFQDESVVDDSQLPKDRFSAERLKGVDSTLKIQPAELGDSAMYLCASSRLRGIPFEQYFGPGTRLTVT.

The chain links TRBV23-1 to TRBJ2-5; 8 nucleotides agree with TRBD1. TRBV23-1 is an ORF, with its function uncertain. V lost 0 bases and J lost 5; bases outside the gene matches: 5. The CDR3 sequence is 15 residues long. The CDR3 protein is CASSQSSGGGETQYF. The CDR3 coding sequence is TGCGCCAGCAGTCAATCGTCAGGGGGCGGTGAGACCCAGTACTTC.

A few counts support this clonotype. The chain recombines TRBV3-1 with TRBJ1-1; 8 bases are a match to TRBD1. Per germline, CDR1 LGHDT and CDR2 YNNKEL (reference sequence). The trim removed 1 base at V and 7 bases at J, leaving 5 bases unmatched. This CDR3 spans 14 amino acids. CDR3 amino acids: CASSQVGTGGEAFF. DNA of the CDR3: TGTGCCAGCAGCCAAGTTGGGACAGGCGGTGAAGCTTTCTTT.

The sample holds a few counts of this clonotype. The rearrangement uses TRBV12-3 or TRBV12-4 and TRBJ2-4, with 7 bases aligning to TRBD1. J was trimmed by 3 bases and V by 6 bases; bases with no gene match: 5. This CDR3 contains 14 residues. In DNA form, the CDR3 reads TGTGCCAGCAGGCCAGGGACAGACAAAAACATTCAGTACTTC. Its protein product is CASRPGTDKNIQYF.

This clonotype was detected many times. The chain has TRBV20-1 and TRBJ2-3; 11 nucleotides match TRBD2. The CDR3 extends over 16 amino acids. Germline CDR1 reads DFQATT; CDR2 reads SNEGSKA (reference sequence). Trimming took 0 bases from V and 2 from J; bases not matched to a gene: 4. The CDR3 coding sequence is TGCAGTGCTAGAGATCCACTAGCGGGGGCCACAGATACGCAGTATTTT. This codes for CSARDPLAGATDTQYF.

This chain joins TRBV29-1 and TRBJ2-4; D not resolved. Germline CDR1 reads SQVTM; CDR2 reads ANQGSEA. V dropped 4 bases and J dropped 1 base, with 2 bases sitting between them. This CDR3 comprises 11 residues. The CDR3 is CSVAAKNIQYF. In DNA form, the CDR3 reads TGCAGCGTTGCTGCCAAAAACATTCAGTACTTC.

The V call is TRBV12-3 or TRBV12-4, the J call TRBJ2-3; TRBD2 matches at 10 bases. The CDR3 contains 13 residues. Trimming at V came to 9 bases and at J to 4 bases, leaving 4 bases not matched to a gene. Here the CDR3 reads CASSGRHADTQYF. The CDR3 DNA is TGTGCCAGTAGCGGGAGGCATGCAGATACGCAGTATTTT.

The genes are TRBV5-5 and TRBJ2-7; 10 nucleotides agree with TRBD2. Germline CDR1 reads SGHKS; CDR2 reads YYEKEE (reference sequence). The CDR3 runs to 16 residues. After removal of 1 base from V and 2 bases from J, the junction contained 6 bases not matched to a gene. In DNA, the CDR3 is TGTGCCAGCAGCTTGTCAGCGGGAGGGCTTACCTACGAGCAGTACTTC. It translates to CASSLSAGGLTYEQYF.

The chain joins TRBV7-6 to TRBJ2-2; D ambiguous. This CDR3 is built from 15 residues. Trimming took 1 base from V and 4 from J, leaving 10 bases between them. Germline loops: CDR1 SGHVS, CDR2 FNYEAQ. The CDR3 loop reads CASSLEGAFTGELFF. The CDR3 nucleotides read TGTGCCAGCAGCTTAGAAGGCGCGTTCACCGGGGAGCTGTTTTTT.

The sample holds a few counts of this clonotype. The gene calls are TRBV18 and TRBJ2-1; 14 bases agree with TRBD2. Looked up from germline, CDR1 is KGHSH and CDR2 is LQKENI. CDR3 length equals 17 residues. The junction had 4 bases not matched to a gene; V was cut back by 0 bases and J by 6 bases. The CDR3 loop reads CASSPPSGTSGSNEQFF. DNA of the CDR3: TGTGCCAGCTCACCACCGTCCGGGACTAGCGGGAGCAATGAGCAGTTCTTC.

The chain is built from TRBV2 and TRBJ2-7; D possibly corresponds to TRBD1 (7 bases). V dropped 6 bases and J dropped 2 bases, with 17 bases sitting between them. This CDR3 is built from 15 residues. Germline V CDR1 and CDR2: SNHLY, FYNNEI. The CDR3 sequence is CASREGARGAYEQYF. The DNA for the CDR3 is TGTGCCAGCAGAGAGGGGGCCAGGGGGGCCTACGAGCAGTACTTC.

The chain uses TRBV29-1 and TRBJ2-2; 7 bases match TRBD1. This CDR3 comprises 14 residues. J gave up 2 bases and V 5 bases, and 5 bases lay outside the gene matches. The germline CDR1 and CDR2 sequences are SQVTM and ANQGSEA. CDR3 in DNA: TGCAGCGTTCCAGACAGGGTAAACACCGGGGAGCTGTTTTTT. Protein: CSVPDRVNTGELFF.

CDR3 nucleotides: TGTGCCAGCAGCTTCTTCACGGGAGGCCTAACCTACGAGCAGTACTTC. It specifies CASSFFTGGLTYEQYF. The chain joins TRBV7-2 to TRBJ2-7; 7 positions match TRBD2. Per germline, CDR1 SGHTA and CDR2 FQGNSA. The V gene end was trimmed by 3 bases and the J gene end by 2 bases; junction bases not matched to a gene: 10. This CDR3 has 16 residues. Supplemented by reference TRBV7-2 and TRBJ2-7, the full variable domain reads GAGVSQSPSNKVTEKGKDVELRCDPISGHTALYWYRQSLGQGLEFLIYFQGNSAPDKSGLPSDRFSAERTGGSVSTLTIQRTQQEDSAVYLCASSFFTGGLTYEQYFGPGTRLTVT.

This clonotype occurred a few times. V is TRBV7-9 and J is TRBJ2-7; 11 bases align to TRBD1. In germline, CDR1 is SEHNR, CDR2 FQNEAQ (reference sequence). The J segment lost 6 bases and the V segment lost 6 bases, leaving 7 bases of the junction unmatched. The CDR3 totals 14 residues. The CDR3 region has the DNA TGTGCCAGCAGTGGACAGGGGGCGCTTAGCGAGCAGTACTTC. Translated, it gives CASSGQGALSEQYF.

The chain employs TRBV7-9 and TRBJ2-7; unclear D gene. This CDR3 is 15 amino acids long. V dropped 1 base and J dropped 1 base, with 11 bases sitting between them. Per germline, CDR1 SEHNR and CDR2 FQNEAQ (reference sequence). The CDR3 nucleotides read TGTGCCAGCAGCTTAGAAAGGTTACTATCCTACGAGCAGTACTTC. This translates into CASSLERLLSYEQYF.

The chain recombines TRBV7-6 with TRBJ2-5; D not resolved. Between the trimmed V and J ends, which lost 7 bases and 2 bases, there was a span of 8 bases. The V gene's germline CDR1 is SGHVS and CDR2 FNYEAQ. The CDR3 is 12 residues long. The CDR3 nucleotides read TGTGCCAGCAACAAATTACAAGAGACCCAGTACTTC. Translating it yields CASNKLQETQYF.

V usage is TRBV11-2 and J usage is TRBJ2-1, with TRBD2 as a possible D gene (5 bases). This CDR3 comprises 18 residues. Germline values: CDR1 SGHAT, CDR2 FQNNGV. The V end was cut by 5 bases, the J end by 1 base, with 21 bases between. As DNA, the CDR3 is TGTGCCAGCAGCCTTCTGGGAGCGGCAGCGCGTTCCTACAATGAGCAGTTCTTC. Residues: CASSLLGAAARSYNEQFF.

The chain joins TRBV28 to TRBJ2-7, with D possibly TRBD1 on 5 matching bases. Germline assignment: CDR1 MDHEN and CDR2 SYDVKM. Trimming shortened V by 3 bases and J by 3 bases, and 15 bases separated the two germline ends. The CDR3 runs 15 residues. The CDR3 DNA reads TGTGCCAGCAGTTTTCTGGACCGACAGAACTACGAGCAGTACTTC. This translates into CASSFLDRQNYEQYF.

CDR3 in amino acids: CASSTWGPVKEKLFF. The CDR3 DNA reads TGTGCCAGCAGTACTTGGGGACCCGTAAAGGAAAAACTGTTTTTT. The chain uses TRBV28 and TRBJ1-4; perhaps TRBD1 as D (5 bases). The CDR3 covers 15 residues. Looked up from germline, CDR1 is MDHEN and CDR2 is SYDVKM. The V end was cut by 5 bases, the J end by 8 bases, with 18 bases between.

The sample holds a few counts of this clonotype. The chain couples TRBV11-2 to TRBJ1-2; the D gene is possibly TRBD1 (6 bases). The CDR3 has 15 amino acids. Germline V gives CDR1 SGHAT, CDR2 FQNNGV. Trimming shortened V by 5 bases and J by 6 bases, and 19 bases separated the two germline ends. This CDR3 is CASSPGGRGIDGYTF. The CDR3 DNA follows: TGTGCCAGCAGCCCTGGGGGGAGGGGGATTGATGGCTACACCTTC.

There are a few counts of this clonotype. For the CDR3, the DNA is TGTGCCAGCAGCCCGGACTTCCCTTCACCCCTCCACTTT. It translates to CASSPDFPSPLHF. The rearrangement uses TRBV7-2 and TRBJ1-6; D is ambiguous. The V gene's germline CDR1 is SGHTA and CDR2 FQGNSA. This CDR3 comprises 13 residues. Trimming removed 5 bases from V and 9 bases from J, with 11 bases in between.

The rearrangement joins TRBV29-1 to TRBJ1-4; D call uncertain. Between the trimmed V and J ends, which lost 3 bases and 4 bases, there was a span of 12 bases. This CDR3 has 14 amino acids. Germline-derived CDR1 and CDR2 are SQVTM and ANQGSEA. The CDR3 here is CSVEVAAVNEKLFF. CDR3 in DNA: TGCAGCGTTGAGGTCGCAGCGGTTAATGAAAAACTGTTTTTT.

In its sample, this clonotype was seen a few times. V and J are TRBV30 and TRBJ2-1; D ambiguous. In germline, CDR1 is GTSNPN, CDR2 SVGIG (reference sequence). The CDR3 length is 13 residues. Trimming removed 0 bases at V and 7 bases at J, with 10 bases between. CDR3 nucleotide sequence: TGTGCCTGGAGTGTGCGGTTTACGAATGAGCAGTTCTTC. It encodes CAWSVRFTNEQFF.

The rearrangement joins TRBV7-2 to TRBJ2-7; a weak D match, TRBD1 (5 bases). Germline V CDR1 and CDR2: SGHTA, FQGNSA. V was pared by 5 bases and J by 2 bases, with 16 bases between. The CDR3 is 15 amino acids. Written as DNA, the CDR3 is TGTGCCAGCAGCAGGACACCCACCCCTCCCTACGAGCAGTACTTC. Its protein product is CASSRTPTPPYEQYF. Full variable domain (outside the CDR3, taken from reference TRBV7-2 and TRBJ2-7): GAGVSQSPSNKVTEKGKDVELRCDPISGHTALYWYRQSLGQGLEFLIYFQGNSAPDKSGLPSDRFSAERTGGSVSTLTIQRTQQEDSAVYLCASSRTPTPPYEQYFGPGTRLTVT.